These T cell receptor beta chains were read from a single sample in a study of spatial heterogeneity in lung cancer. TCRdb ran MiXCR on the 5' RACE reads and lists one entry per CDR3 protein. The sample has 20,000 to 25,000 distinct CDR3 sequences; about 3% are singletons. The sample in question was PBMCs, obtained at surgery. The receptors originated from a female donor with early-stage non-small cell lung cancer. CDR3s include the opening cysteine and the closing phenylalanine or tryptophan. The D gene is left open where the match is weak. The size field is filled for only some rows; it gives once, few, many or a size class.

CDR3 protein: CASSSEGFTEAFF
CDR3 DNA: TGTGCCAGCAGTTCCGAGGGGTTTACTGAAGCTTTCTTT
V gene: TRBV6-5
J gene: TRBJ1-1
clone size: many
D gene: NA

CDR3 protein: CARGTGRSPQHF
CDR3 DNA: TGTGCCAGGGGGACAGGGCGGAGTCCCCAGCATTTT
V gene: TRBV2
J gene: TRBJ1-5
clone size: many
D gene: TRBD1

CDR3 protein: CATIKFIRGRMFANEQFF
CDR3 DNA: TGTGCCACCATCAAATTTATTAGAGGGAGGATGTTTGCCAATGAGCAGTTCTTC
V gene: TRBV24-1
J gene: TRBJ2-1
clone size: many
D gene: NA

CDR3 protein: CASSQVRRSYEQYF
CDR3 DNA: TGTGCCAGCAGCCAAGTCAGGCGCTCCTACGAGCAGTACTTC
V gene: TRBV7-9
J gene: TRBJ2-7
clone size: many
D gene: NA

CDR3 protein: CASSLMASGIYEQYF
CDR3 DNA: TGTGCCAGCAGCTTAATGGCTAGCGGGATTTATGAGCAGTACTTC
V gene: TRBV7-9
J gene: TRBJ2-7
clone size: many
D gene: TRBD2

CDR3 protein: CASTLGDQPQHF
CDR3 DNA: TGTGCCAGTACCCTGGGTGATCAGCCCCAGCATTTT
V gene: TRBV19
J gene: TRBJ1-5
clone size: many
D gene: NA

CDR3 protein: CASSQDWGWSGFYNEQFF
CDR3 DNA: TGTGCCAGCAGCCAAGATTGGGGTTGGAGCGGCTTTTACAATGAGCAGTTCTTC
V gene: TRBV4-2
J gene: TRBJ2-1
clone size: NA
D gene: NA

CDR3 protein: CASSSVAGGGFTDTQYF
CDR3 DNA: TGTGCCAGCAGTTCGGTAGCGGGAGGGGGTTTTACAGATACGCAGTATTTT
V gene: TRBV12-3/TRBV12-4
J gene: TRBJ2-3
clone size: NA
D gene: TRBD2

CDR3 protein: CASSQGYNEQFF
CDR3 DNA: TGTGCCAGCAGTCAAGGATACAATGAGCAGTTCTTC
V gene: TRBV27
J gene: TRBJ2-1
clone size: many
D gene: NA

CDR3 protein: CASSQGESDTQYF
CDR3 DNA: TGTGCCAGCAGCCAAGGAGAGTCGGATACGCAGTATTTT
V gene: TRBV3-1
J gene: TRBJ2-3
clone size: many
D gene: NA

CDR3 protein: CASSPRGGGDEKLFF
CDR3 DNA: TGTGCCAGCAGCCCCCGGGGAGGCGGCGATGAAAAACTGTTTTTT
V gene: TRBV9
J gene: TRBJ1-4
clone size: many
D gene: NA

CDR3 protein: CASTAREGRDTQYF
CDR3 DNA: TGTGCCAGCACCGCGCGGGAGGGCCGAGATACGCAGTATTTT
V gene: TRBV6-1
J gene: TRBJ2-3
clone size: many
D gene: TRBD2

CDR3 protein: CSVEDWDSQNGYNEQFF
CDR3 DNA: TGCAGCGTTGAAGATTGGGACAGCCAAAACGGATACAATGAGCAGTTCTTC
V gene: TRBV29-1
J gene: TRBJ2-1
clone size: many
D gene: TRBD1

CDR3 protein: CASSEDLITDTQYF
CDR3 DNA: TGTGCCAGCAGCGAGGACCTAATCACAGATACGCAGTATTTT
V gene: TRBV9
J gene: TRBJ2-3
clone size: NA
D gene: NA

CDR3 protein: CASSYTGGTQYF
CDR3 DNA: TGTGCCAGCAGCTATACTGGGGGGACCCAGTACTTC
V gene: TRBV7-8
J gene: TRBJ2-5
clone size: many
D gene: NA

CDR3 protein: CASSRPGHDTGELFF
CDR3 DNA: TGCGCCAGCAGCCGTCCGGGACACGACACCGGGGAGCTGTTTTTT
V gene: TRBV5-1
J gene: TRBJ2-2
clone size: many
D gene: NA

CDR3 protein: CSARALVPDRGSYNSPLHF
CDR3 DNA: TGCAGTGCTAGAGCCCTAGTCCCCGACAGGGGCTCCTATAATTCACCCCTCCACTTT
V gene: TRBV20-1
J gene: TRBJ1-6
clone size: many
D gene: TRBD1

CDR3 protein: CASSQDLSGGKETQYF
CDR3 DNA: TGTGCCAGCAGCCAAGATCTTTCGGGAGGAAAAGAGACCCAGTACTTC
V gene: TRBV3-1
J gene: TRBJ2-5
clone size: many
D gene: TRBD2

CDR3 protein: CASSYDHSYEQYF
CDR3 DNA: TGTGCCAGCAGCTACGACCACTCCTACGAGCAGTACTTC
V gene: TRBV6-1
J gene: TRBJ2-7
clone size: few
D gene: NA

CDR3 protein: CASSSPGGTGELFF
CDR3 DNA: TGTGCCAGCAGCTCACCGGGGGGGACCGGGGAGCTGTTTTTT
V gene: TRBV7-3
J gene: TRBJ2-2
clone size: many
D gene: TRBD2

CDR3 protein: CASSFGRFGRDSTDTQYF
CDR3 DNA: TGTGCCAGCAGTTTTGGACGTTTCGGCAGGGACTCGACAGATACGCAGTATTTT
V gene: TRBV28
J gene: TRBJ2-3
clone size: many
D gene: NA

CDR3 protein: CASSPRDNYNEQFF
CDR3 DNA: TGTGCCAGCAGCCCGCGCGACAACTACAATGAGCAGTTCTTC
V gene: TRBV3-1
J gene: TRBJ2-1
clone size: medium-sized
D gene: NA

CDR3 protein: CASSQGPRRFNYGYTF
CDR3 DNA: TGTGCCAGCAGTCAAGGTCCAAGGAGATTTAACTATGGCTACACCTTC
V gene: TRBV6-5
J gene: TRBJ1-2
clone size: many
D gene: NA

CDR3 protein: CASSITSGYEQYF
CDR3 DNA: TGTGCCAGTAGTATCACTAGCGGGTACGAGCAGTACTTC
V gene: TRBV19
J gene: TRBJ2-7
clone size: many
D gene: TRBD2

CDR3 protein: CASWPGGRIGYNEQFF
CDR3 DNA: TGTGCCAGCTGGCCCGGGGGTCGGATAGGGTACAATGAGCAGTTCTTC
V gene: TRBV6-5
J gene: TRBJ2-1
clone size: many
D gene: NA

CDR3 protein: CASSLGLAGTGELFF
CDR3 DNA: TGTGCCAGCAGCTTGGGACTAGCCGGCACCGGGGAGCTGTTTTTT
V gene: TRBV11-1
J gene: TRBJ2-2
clone size: many
D gene: TRBD2

CDR3 protein: CASSPGDVGTYEQYF
CDR3 DNA: TGTGCCAGCTCACCTGGGGATGTCGGGACCTACGAGCAGTACTTC
V gene: TRBV18
J gene: TRBJ2-7
clone size: many
D gene: NA

CDR3 protein: CASSFTSGTNEQFF
CDR3 DNA: TGTGCCAGCAGCTTCACTAGCGGGACCAATGAGCAGTTCTTC
V gene: TRBV9
J gene: TRBJ2-1
clone size: many
D gene: TRBD2

CDR3 protein: CASTDWGMNEQFF
CDR3 DNA: TGTGCCAGCACGGATTGGGGAATGAATGAGCAGTTCTTC
V gene: TRBV6-1
J gene: TRBJ2-1
clone size: NA
D gene: NA

CDR3 protein: CASSYSGGPPTDTQYF
CDR3 DNA: TGTGCCAGCAGTTACTCAGGAGGACCACCCACAGATACGCAGTATTTT
V gene: TRBV6-2/TRBV6-3
J gene: TRBJ2-3
clone size: many
D gene: NA

CDR3 protein: CASSIGTAGNTIYF
CDR3 DNA: TGTGCCAGTAGTATTGGGACAGCCGGAAACACCATATATTTT
V gene: TRBV19
J gene: TRBJ1-3
clone size: few
D gene: TRBD1

CDR3 protein: CASRITGGGETQYF
CDR3 DNA: TGTGCCAGCAGAATCACAGGGGGTGGTGAGACCCAGTACTTC
V gene: TRBV28
J gene: TRBJ2-5
clone size: many
D gene: TRBD1

CDR3 protein: CASSSHEETQYF
CDR3 DNA: TGTGCCAGCAGTTCCCATGAGGAGACCCAGTACTTC
V gene: TRBV27
J gene: TRBJ2-5
clone size: many
D gene: NA

CDR3 protein: CASSPEGLVPGGLAQYF
CDR3 DNA: TGTGCCAGCAGTCCCGAAGGACTAGTCCCCGGGGGGTTGGCCCAGTACTTC
V gene: TRBV28
J gene: TRBJ2-5
clone size: medium-sized
D gene: TRBD2

CDR3 protein: CASSQDTWTSGYNEQFF
CDR3 DNA: TGTGCCAGCAGCCAAGATACATGGACTAGCGGTTACAATGAGCAGTTCTTC
V gene: TRBV3-1
J gene: TRBJ2-1
clone size: many
D gene: TRBD2

CDR3 protein: CASSQPGQGAQQGGYEQYF
CDR3 DNA: TGTGCCAGCAGCCAACCGGGACAGGGGGCCCAACAGGGTGGGTACGAGCAGTACTTC
V gene: TRBV7-9
J gene: TRBJ2-7
clone size: many
D gene: TRBD1

CDR3 protein: CASSPGTGNEKLFF
CDR3 DNA: TGTGCCAGCAGCCCCGGGACAGGGAATGAAAAACTGTTTTTT
V gene: TRBV4-2
J gene: TRBJ1-4
clone size: few
D gene: TRBD1

CDR3 protein: CAWARGYQETQYF
CDR3 DNA: TGTGCCTGGGCCAGGGGGTACCAAGAGACCCAGTACTTC
V gene: TRBV30
J gene: TRBJ2-5
clone size: few
D gene: TRBD1

CDR3 protein: CASSLPSITRLYEQYF
CDR3 DNA: TGTGCCAGCAGTCTCCCTTCGATCACTAGGTTGTACGAGCAGTACTTC
V gene: TRBV28
J gene: TRBJ2-7
clone size: medium-sized
D gene: NA

CDR3 protein: CASSQGGNQPQHF
CDR3 DNA: TGCGCCAGCAGCCAAGGGGGGAATCAGCCCCAGCATTTT
V gene: TRBV4-1
J gene: TRBJ1-5
clone size: NA
D gene: NA

CDR3 protein: CSARGTSGDYNEQFF
CDR3 DNA: TGCAGTGCTAGGGGGACTAGCGGAGATTACAATGAGCAGTTCTTC
V gene: TRBV20-1
J gene: TRBJ2-1
clone size: many
D gene: TRBD2

CDR3 protein: CSAPGTGGYNEQFF
CDR3 DNA: TGCAGTGCTCCGGGGACAGGGGGCTACAATGAGCAGTTCTTC
V gene: TRBV20-1
J gene: TRBJ2-1
clone size: many
D gene: TRBD1

CDR3 protein: CASSGGTGELFF
CDR3 DNA: TGCGCCAGCAGTGGTGGTACCGGGGAGCTGTTTTTT
V gene: TRBV10-2
J gene: TRBJ2-2
clone size: many
D gene: NA

CDR3 protein: CASSAPRGPRQSTGELFF
CDR3 DNA: TGTGCCAGCAGTGCGCCCAGAGGACCAAGACAATCCACCGGGGAGCTGTTTTTT
V gene: TRBV6-1
J gene: TRBJ2-2
clone size: NA
D gene: NA

CDR3 protein: CASSPHGKANEKLFF
CDR3 DNA: TGTGCCAGCAGTCCCCACGGGAAGGCTAATGAAAAACTGTTTTTT
V gene: TRBV7-9
J gene: TRBJ1-4
clone size: many
D gene: NA

CDR3 protein: CSAKRGVNTEAFF
CDR3 DNA: TGCAGTGCTAAGCGAGGGGTGAACACTGAAGCTTTCTTT
V gene: TRBV20-1
J gene: TRBJ1-1
clone size: many
D gene: NA

CDR3 protein: CSVERDYEQYF
CDR3 DNA: TGCAGCGTTGAGAGAGACTACGAGCAGTACTTC
V gene: TRBV29-1
J gene: TRBJ2-7
clone size: many
D gene: NA

CDR3 protein: CASSLVGIGHTQEKLFF
CDR3 DNA: TGTGCCAGCAGCTTAGTGGGGATTGGCCATACTCAGGAAAAACTGTTTTTT
V gene: TRBV7-2
J gene: TRBJ1-4
clone size: many
D gene: NA

CDR3 protein: CTSSQGDRLYEQYF
CDR3 DNA: TGTACCAGCAGCCAAGGGGACAGACTTTACGAGCAGTACTTC
V gene: TRBV3-1
J gene: TRBJ2-7
clone size: many
D gene: TRBD1

CDR3 protein: CASRPKARLGAEAFF
CDR3 DNA: TGTGCCAGCAGGCCGAAGGCCAGGCTCGGCGCTGAAGCTTTCTTT
V gene: TRBV7-9
J gene: TRBJ1-1
clone size: many
D gene: NA

CDR3 protein: CSVESPGLPGQETQYF
CDR3 DNA: TGCAGCGTTGAATCCCCCGGACTACCCGGCCAAGAGACCCAGTACTTC
V gene: TRBV29-1
J gene: TRBJ2-5
clone size: many
D gene: NA

CDR3 protein: CASSFPQARADDNEQFF
CDR3 DNA: TGTGCCAGCAGCTTCCCCCAGGCCCGGGCAGACGACAATGAGCAGTTCTTC
V gene: TRBV7-9
J gene: TRBJ2-1
clone size: many
D gene: NA

CDR3 protein: CATLGGAPETQYF
CDR3 DNA: TGTGCCACCCTGGGTGGGGCCCCAGAGACCCAGTACTTC
V gene: TRBV25-1
J gene: TRBJ2-5
clone size: many
D gene: NA

CDR3 protein: CASSWGTSGIYNEQFF
CDR3 DNA: TGCGCCAGCAGCTGGGGGACTAGCGGGATATACAATGAGCAGTTCTTC
V gene: TRBV5-1
J gene: TRBJ2-1
clone size: many
D gene: TRBD2

CDR3 protein: CSAIRDWKEQYF
CDR3 DNA: TGCAGTGCTATCAGGGATTGGAAAGAGCAGTACTTC
V gene: TRBV20-1
J gene: TRBJ2-7
clone size: many
D gene: NA

CDR3 protein: CSGDSGYTF
CDR3 DNA: TGCAGCGGGGATAGCGGCTACACCTTC
V gene: TRBV20-1
J gene: TRBJ1-2
clone size: few
D gene: NA

CDR3 protein: CASSEGLSLSGRWSYGELFF
CDR3 DNA: TGTGCCAGCAGTGAAGGGTTAAGTCTTAGCGGGAGATGGTCATACGGGGAGCTGTTTTTT
V gene: TRBV25-1
J gene: TRBJ2-2
clone size: few
D gene: TRBD2

CDR3 protein: CASSSGTLYGYTF
CDR3 DNA: TGTGCCAGCAGCTCGGGAACCCTATATGGCTACACCTTC
V gene: TRBV5-5
J gene: TRBJ1-2
clone size: many
D gene: NA

CDR3 protein: CASSLGDYEQYF
CDR3 DNA: TGTGCCAGCAGCTTAGGGGATTACGAGCAGTACTTC
V gene: TRBV7-9
J gene: TRBJ2-7
clone size: many
D gene: NA